This record covers a single T cell receptor (beta chain). Its matching antigen is unknown. The CDR3 has 15 residues. Germline-derived CDR1 and CDR2 are LNHDA and SQIVND (reference sequence). V lost 9 bases, J lost 6 bases, and 8 bases stayed unmatched. The RNA, about 0.45 to 1 ug, was put through reverse transcription using random hexamers. The immunoSEQ assay covered 54 Vbeta and 13 Jbeta segments for CDR3. One entry per CDR3 protein, called by TCRdb with MiXCR from the immunoSEQ multiplex PCR reads. The data show more than 200,000 distinct CDR3 sequences, 92% seen once. This sample is part of a study of CD8 T cells in Susac syndrome. Points from the study as a whole: An acknowledgment was made by the study that its TCR sequencing and HLA analysis involved relatively few individuals.

Multiple sclerosis controls were treatment-naive patients with stable or active relapsing-remitting disease. This chain connects TRBV19 to TRBJ2-1; 13 nucleotides line up with TRBD2. This TCR was sampled from a human donor with multiple sclerosis. The sample comprised CD8+ T cells from PBMCs. Here the CDR3 reads CASTPTSGGGNEQFF. In DNA, the CDR3 is TGTGCCAGCACCCCCACTAGCGGGGGGGGCAATGAGCAGTTCTTC.